The 18 T cell receptor beta chains below all came from one sample that was sequenced in a study of blood T cells in healthy people across ages. Primers used in a second PCR of about 6 to 11 cycles were a sample-barcoded 5' primer and a J-beta primer mix. MiXCR, applied by TCRdb to the 5' RACE reads, yields one record per CDR3 protein. In the table there are around 620,000 distinct CDR3 sequences, 25% to 30% of which are singletons. What was sequenced was blood. These receptor sequences come from a woman aged 70 to 79 in good health.

The chain uses TRBV11-3 and TRBJ2-7; no reliable D call. The CDR3 consists of 14 residues. With 5 bases removed from V and 0 bases from J, the gap between germline ends came to 11 bases. Per germline, CDR1 SGHNT and CDR2 YENEEA. CDR3 region: CASSPLLSSYEQYF. The CDR3 bases are TGTGCCAGCAGCCCGCTGCTGAGCTCCTACGAGCAGTACTTC.

This sequence joins TRBV5-1 and TRBJ2-5, with D unclear. There are 15 residues in the CDR3. Trimming took 3 bases from V and 0 from J, leaving 12 bases between them. The germline V gene encodes CDR1 SGHRS and CDR2 YFSETQ. CDR3 protein: CASSSRPTDQETQYF. The DNA of the CDR3 is TGCGCCAGCAGCTCAAGGCCGACGGACCAAGAGACCCAGTACTTC.

The chain uses TRBV20-1 and TRBJ2-3; D is unclear. The CDR3 covers 12 residues. CDR1 and CDR2 from the germline V gene are DFQATT and SNEGSKA (reference sequence). Deletions cut 3 bases from V and 5 bases from J, with 9 bases between. CDR3 bases: TGCAGTGCTAGCCCAGAAAGAGATACGCAGTATTTT. It yields the protein CSASPERDTQYF.

In this sample, this clonotype turned up a few times. The chain links TRBV9 to TRBJ2-6; D is ambiguous. Germline V gene data show CDR1 as SGDLS and CDR2 as YYNGEE. The CDR3 consists of 19 residues. Between the trimmed V and J ends, which lost 0 bases and 4 bases, there was a span of 20 bases. Here the CDR3 DNA reads TGTGCCAGCAGCGTAGACTACCGGGTGGGCGAGAGAGGGGCCAACGTCCTGACTTTC. Amino acids: CASSVDYRVGERGANVLTF.

This rearrangement joins TRBV5-1 to TRBJ2-5; the D gene is possibly TRBD2 (6 bases). The CDR3 is made up of 15 amino acids. Deletions cut 2 bases from V and 2 bases from J, with 13 bases between. CDR1 SGHRS and CDR2 YFSETQ come from the germline V gene. The CDR3 coding sequence is TGCGCCAGCAGCTTTGGGGCGGGGACTCAAGAGACCCAGTACTTC. Amino acid sequence: CASSFGAGTQETQYF.

This clonotype was observed many times. V gene TRBV20-1 combines with J gene TRBJ2-3; 7 nucleotides line up with TRBD1. The CDR3 totals 13 residues. The germline V gene encodes CDR1 DFQATT and CDR2 SNEGSKA (reference sequence). The DNA for the CDR3 is TGCAGCGGCGAGGGGGCCGGCACAGATACGCAGTATTTT. Protein sequence: CSGEGAGTDTQYF.

This clonotype has a handful of counts. V gene TRBV9 combines with J gene TRBJ1-3; weak D call: TRBD1 (6 bases). From germline, CDR1 is SGDLS and CDR2 YYNGEE. This CDR3 has 16 residues. Trimming cost V 0 bases and J 0 bases, with 10 bases left between them. DNA of the CDR3: TGTGCCAGCAGCGTAGCAATACAGGGCTCTGGAAACACCATATATTTT. Its protein product is CASSVAIQGSGNTIYF.

This clonotype was seen more than once but under ten times. The V and J genes are TRBV2 and TRBJ1-1, with D perhaps TRBD1 (5 bases). CDR1 and CDR2 from the germline V gene are SNHLY and FYNNEI. This CDR3 has 16 residues. V was trimmed by 6 bases and J by 4 bases, leaving 21 bases between them. Here the CDR3 reads CASRSQGLLSGTEAFF. DNA of the CDR3: TGTGCCAGCAGAAGTCAGGGACTTTTGTCGGGCACTGAAGCTTTCTTT. Drawing the rest from reference TRBV2 and TRBJ1-1, the complete variable domain is EPEVTQTPSHQVTQMGQEVILRCVPISNHLYFYWYRQILGQKVEFLVSFYNNEISEKSEIFDDQFSVERPDGSNFTLKIRSTKLEDSAMYFCASRSQGLLSGTEAFFGQGTRLTVV.

This chain uses TRBV24-1 with TRBJ2-5; 7 nucleotides match TRBD1. J was trimmed by 5 bases and V by 2 bases; bases with no gene match: 7. CDR1 is KGHDR, CDR2 SFDVKD, per germline. This CDR3 spans 15 amino acids. The CDR3, as DNA: TGTGCCACCAGTGATTCCCGGGACAGAGGGGAGACCCAGTACTTC. This translates into CATSDSRDRGETQYF.

This clonotype showed up just a few times. V and J are TRBV5-1 and TRBJ2-5; 7 bases are a match to TRBD2. The tail of the sequence fits TRBJ2-7 better, so the J call may be wrong. This CDR3 has 12 residues. Germline CDR1 reads SGHRS; CDR2 reads YFSETQ. CDR3 nucleotides: TGCGCCAGCAGCTGGGGAGGGCGCGAGCAGTACTTC. Translation gives CASSWGGREQYF.

The genes are TRBV4-2 and TRBJ1-4; D unclear. The germline V gene has CDR1 LGHNA and CDR2 YNFKEQ. The ends were cut back, 0 bases at V and 8 bases at J, with 13 bases in the middle. This CDR3 has 15 residues. As DNA, the CDR3 is TGTGCCAGCAGCCAAGATCTGGGATCGGGAGAAAAACTGTTTTTT. Translation: CASSQDLGSGEKLFF.

The gene calls are TRBV10-3 and TRBJ1-1, with D possibly being TRBD1 (5 bases). The germline V and J ends were trimmed by 6 bases and 1 base, with 12 bases remaining between them. Germline-derived CDR1 and CDR2 are ENHRY and SYGVKD. The CDR3 has 14 residues. The CDR3 sequence is CAIRRGAGNTEAFF. The CDR3 nucleotides are TGTGCCATCAGACGCGGGGCAGGGAACACTGAAGCTTTCTTT.

In this sample, this clonotype turned up a few times. This chain links TRBV10-3 with TRBJ2-7, with 9 positions matching TRBD1. Germline V gene sequence: CDR1 ENHRY, CDR2 SYGVKD. The CDR3 totals 15 residues. V lost 2 bases and J lost 3; bases outside the gene matches: 5. The DNA of the CDR3 is TGTGCCATCAGTGAGGGAACAGGGGGCCTCTACGAGCAGTACTTC. Its translation is CAISEGTGGLYEQYF.

This chain links TRBV27 with TRBJ2-3; D not resolved. CDR1 is MNHEY, CDR2 SMNVEV, per germline (reference sequence). This CDR3 spans 11 amino acids. CDR3 sequence reads: CASYKADTQYF. The CDR3 DNA follows: TGTGCGTCATATAAGGCAGATACGCAGTATTTT.

A few counts support this clonotype. The chain is built from TRBV5-1 and TRBJ1-2; TRBD1 matches at 8 bases. The germline CDR1 and CDR2 sequences are SGHRS and YFSETQ. CDR3 length: 15 residues. The junction had 5 bases not matched to a gene; V was cut back by 0 bases and J by 4 bases. CDR3 DNA sequence: TGCGCCAGCAGCTTGGGGGGGACAGGAACCTATGGCTACACCTTC. It is translated as CASSLGGTGTYGYTF.

This rearrangement joins TRBV6-2 or TRBV6-3 to TRBJ2-3; the match to TRBD2 covers 9 bases. V shed 0 bases and J 6 bases; nucleotides not matched to a gene: 10. The CDR3 covers 17 residues. Germline V gives CDR1 MNHEY, CDR2 SVGEGT. This chain's CDR3 is CASSYSEGLAVSDTQYF. The CDR3 region has the DNA TGTGCCAGCAGTTACTCGGAGGGACTAGCTGTCTCCGATACGCAGTATTTT.

V is TRBV4-3 and J is TRBJ2-6; D is perhaps TRBD2 (5 bases). The V gene lost 4 bases and the J gene lost 3 bases, with 10 bases spanning the gap. The germline gives CDR1 LGHNA, CDR2 YSLEER. The CDR3 totals 15 residues. For the CDR3, the DNA is TGCGCCAGCAGCCGTCTCGGGGATGGGGCCAACGTCCTGACTTTC. As protein: CASSRLGDGANVLTF.

The gene calls are TRBV7-2 and TRBJ2-3; a possible D gene is TRBD2 (6 bases). From germline, CDR1 is SGHTA and CDR2 FQGNSA. Trimming shortened V by 0 bases and J by 1 base, and 11 bases separated the two germline ends. The CDR3 has 16 amino acids. The CDR3 DNA reads TGTGCCAGCAGCTTAGCGGAGGGTGGAGGCACAGATACGCAGTATTTT. Translation: CASSLAEGGGTDTQYF. Supplemented by reference TRBV7-2 and TRBJ2-3, the full variable domain reads GAGVSQSPSNKVTEKGKDVELRCDPISGHTALYWYRQSLGQGLEFLIYFQGNSAPDKSGLPSDRFSAERTGGSVSTLTIQRTQQEDSAVYLCASSLAEGGGTDTQYFGPGTRLTVL.